The clone carrying this T cell receptor beta chain was detected a few times. Its antigen is undetermined. This entry belongs to a study of T cells in Graves' hyperthyroidism and ophthalmopathy. The CDR3 sequence is 19 residues long. Trimming cost V 1 base and J 1 base; bases outside gene matches: 13. Germline CDR1 and CDR2: MNHNS and SASEGT. With duration under 3 months, ophthalmopathy was active: Clinical Activity Score at least 3, NOSPECS at least 4. Pregnant or lactating patients were excluded, as were those with uncontrolled infection or other autoimmune disease. Notes on the study in general: The model's output predicted ophthalmopathy at a median of roughly 6.9 months prior to onset.

The TCR beta CDR3 regions underwent amplification using RNA transcripts as the source. Using the HTBI primer set, a first-round RT-PCR was run on the TCR CDR3. TCRdb used MiXCR to reprocess the multiplex PCR reads, holding one entry per CDR3 protein. Found here are about 640,000 distinct CDR3 sequences, about a fifth of them singletons; the top ten hold around a third. The rearrangement joins TRBV6-1 to TRBJ1-5; 7 bases line up with TRBD1. The sequenced material came from blood. The sequence was collected from a man younger than 45 with Graves' ophthalmopathy. DNA of the CDR3: TGTGCCAGCAGTGAAGTTGGTGGGACAGTCTTTTTGAGCAATCAGCCCCAGCATTTT. Amino acid sequence: CASSEVGGTVFLSNQPQHF.